The clone carrying this T cell receptor beta chain occurred a few times. The antigen remains unidentified. The study ran its PCR with 60 Vbeta and 13 Jbeta primers. Original methodology: An analysis that came later counted roughly 87 million unique TCR beta chains, approximately 10 million shared. The repertoire was sequenced with immunoSEQ multiplex PCR; TCRdb's copy has only in-frame clones and lacks some. For V, J and clone size, that table is used; D and trimming come from the DNA. The sample consists of about 120,000 clones, 55% to 65% of them appearing once. This specimen comes from a study of cytomegalovirus exposure and HLA in healthy donors. Study-level results: Later work showed greater clonal expansion in HLA-associated TCR beta chains than in equally common others. The authors later linked a missense DCLRE1C variant to TCR beta V- and J-gene trimming.

The V and J ends lost 6 bases and 2 bases, in that order; junction bases with no gene match: 3. Per the germline V gene, CDR1 is MNHEY and CDR2 is SVGAGI. The length of the CDR3 is 14 residues. The chain carries TRBV6-5 and TRBJ1-4; 7 nucleotides match TRBD1. This TCR derives from a woman in her forties in good health and CMV-seropositive. The sample comprised PBMCs. The CDR3 sequence: CASRTGQTNEKLFF. CDR3 coding DNA: TGTGCCAGCAGGACAGGGCAGACTAATGAAAAACTGTTTTTT.